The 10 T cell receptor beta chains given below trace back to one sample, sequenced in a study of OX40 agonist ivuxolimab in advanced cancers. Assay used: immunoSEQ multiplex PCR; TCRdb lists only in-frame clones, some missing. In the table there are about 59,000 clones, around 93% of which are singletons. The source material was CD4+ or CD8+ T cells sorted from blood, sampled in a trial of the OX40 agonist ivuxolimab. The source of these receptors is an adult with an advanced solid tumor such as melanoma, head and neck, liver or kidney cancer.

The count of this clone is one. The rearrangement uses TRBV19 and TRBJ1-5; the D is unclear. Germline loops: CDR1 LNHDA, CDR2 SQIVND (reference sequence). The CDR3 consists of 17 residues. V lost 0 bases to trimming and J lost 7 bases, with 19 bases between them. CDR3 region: CASSIDPPAGYPQPQHF. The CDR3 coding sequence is TGTGCCAGTAGTATAGATCCCCCAGCAGGTTATCCACAGCCCCAGCATTTT.

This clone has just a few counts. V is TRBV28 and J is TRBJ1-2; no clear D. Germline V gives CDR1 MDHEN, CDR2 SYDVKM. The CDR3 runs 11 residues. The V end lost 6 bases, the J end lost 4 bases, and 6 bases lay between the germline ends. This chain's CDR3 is CASSFIYGYTF. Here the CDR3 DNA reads TGTGCCAGCAGCTTTATCTATGGCTACACCTTC.

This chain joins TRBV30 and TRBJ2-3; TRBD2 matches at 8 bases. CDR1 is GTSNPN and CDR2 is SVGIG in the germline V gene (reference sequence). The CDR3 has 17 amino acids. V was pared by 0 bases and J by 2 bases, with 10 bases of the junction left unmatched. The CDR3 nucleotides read TGTGCCTGGAGTGTACTCGAGGAGCGGGGGCCCACAGATACGCAGTATTTT. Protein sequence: CAWSVLEERGPTDTQYF.

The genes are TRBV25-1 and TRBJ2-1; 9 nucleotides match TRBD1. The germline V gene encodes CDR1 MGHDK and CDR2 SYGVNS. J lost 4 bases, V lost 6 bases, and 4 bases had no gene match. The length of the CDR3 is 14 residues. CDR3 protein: CASSATGGYNEQFF. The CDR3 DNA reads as TGTGCCAGCAGCGCGACAGGGGGGTACAATGAGCAGTTCTTC.

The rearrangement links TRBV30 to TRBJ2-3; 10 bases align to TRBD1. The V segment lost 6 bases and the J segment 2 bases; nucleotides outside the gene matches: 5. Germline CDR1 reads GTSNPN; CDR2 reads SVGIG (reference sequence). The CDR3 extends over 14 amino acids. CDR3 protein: CACSGTGATDTQYF. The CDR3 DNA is TGTGCCTGTTCCGGGACAGGGGCCACAGATACGCAGTATTTT.

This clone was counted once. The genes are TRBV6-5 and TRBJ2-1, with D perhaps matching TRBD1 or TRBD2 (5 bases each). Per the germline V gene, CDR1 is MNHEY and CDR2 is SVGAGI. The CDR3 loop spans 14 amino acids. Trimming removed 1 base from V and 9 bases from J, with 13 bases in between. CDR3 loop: CASSYYELGTEQFF. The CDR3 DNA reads TGTGCCAGCAGTTACTACGAACTAGGGACTGAGCAGTTCTTC.

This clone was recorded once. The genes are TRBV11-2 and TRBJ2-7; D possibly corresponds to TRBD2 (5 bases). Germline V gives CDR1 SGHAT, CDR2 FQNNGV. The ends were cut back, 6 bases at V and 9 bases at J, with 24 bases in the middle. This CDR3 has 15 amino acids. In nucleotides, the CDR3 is TGTGCCAGCAGTACCGGGGAGTTCAGTCACGAAAGGCAGTACTTC. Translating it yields CASSTGEFSHERQYF.

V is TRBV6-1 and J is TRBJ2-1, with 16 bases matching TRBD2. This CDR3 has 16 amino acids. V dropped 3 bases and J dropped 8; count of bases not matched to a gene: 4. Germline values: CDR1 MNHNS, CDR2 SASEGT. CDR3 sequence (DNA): TGTGCCAGCAGTGAGGGACTAGCGGGAGGGGGCGATGAGCAGTTCTTC. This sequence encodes CASSEGLAGGGDEQFF.

The CDR3 nucleotides are TGTGCCTGGAGTGTAAACACCTACGAGCAGTACTTC. Translated, it gives CAWSVNTYEQYF. J is TRBJ2-7 and V is TRBV30; the D is unclear. The CDR3 has 12 amino acids. V lost 0 bases and J 2 bases, leaving 5 bases between the germline ends. CDR1 is GTSNPN, CDR2 SVGIG, per germline (reference sequence).

CDR3 amino acids: CATNPQGGRSEAFF. The CDR3 DNA sequence: TGTGCCACGAACCCCCAGGGGGGGCGGAGTGAAGCTTTCTTT. The rearrangement uses TRBV6-6 and TRBJ1-1, with 7 bases lining up with TRBD1. Trimming at V came to 10 bases and at J to 7 bases, leaving 15 bases not matched to a gene. The CDR3 runs to 14 residues. Germline CDR1 MNHNY, CDR2 SVGAGI (reference sequence).